The 17 T cell receptor beta chains given below trace back to one sample, sequenced in a study of T cell responses to AZD1222 COVID-19 vaccine. The protocol was immunoSEQ multiplex PCR, while the TCRdb copy is restricted to in-frame clones and leaves out a portion. Of 70,000 to 90,000 clones listed, 87% are singletons. The sequencing here drew on peripheral blood, taken 28 days after the second AZD1222 dose. The source is an adult who received the AZD1222 COVID-19 vaccine.

V and J are TRBV2 and TRBJ1-6; D is uncertain. The CDR3 runs to 14 residues. Germline values: CDR1 SNHLY, CDR2 FYNNEI. Trimming removed 7 bases from V and 0 bases from J, with 7 bases in between. CDR3 amino acids: CASTASSYNSPLHF. The CDR3 DNA sequence: TGTGCCAGCACAGCGAGCTCCTATAATTCACCCCTCCACTTT.

This clone was observed once. The chain is built from TRBV6-5 and TRBJ1-2, with D perhaps TRBD1 (5 bases). Germline values: CDR1 MNHEY, CDR2 SVGAGI. The CDR3 is 13 residues long. Trimming shortened V by 3 bases and J by 5 bases, and 10 bases separated the two germline ends. The CDR3 loop reads CASSYKAGYGYTF. CDR3 nucleotide sequence: TGTGCCAGCAGTTATAAGGCAGGGTATGGCTACACCTTC.

V gene TRBV5-1 combines with J gene TRBJ1-2; D is perhaps TRBD1 (5 bases). The CDR3 covers 14 residues. Trimming removed 4 bases from V and 3 bases from J, with 13 bases in between. Germline CDR1 SGHRS, CDR2 YFSETQ. The CDR3 sequence is CASSAAEGHYGYTF. The CDR3 nucleotides are TGCGCCAGCAGCGCGGCGGAGGGGCACTATGGCTACACCTTC.

The chain has TRBV28 and TRBJ2-1; D is tentatively TRBD1 or TRBD2 (5 bases each). The CDR3 contains 14 residues. Germline CDR1 MDHEN, CDR2 SYDVKM. Trimming took 8 bases from V and 3 from J, leaving 14 bases between them. The CDR3 loop is CASAKGPIYNEQFF. The CDR3 region has the DNA TGTGCCAGCGCTAAGGGACCTATCTACAATGAGCAGTTCTTC. The whole variable domain, remainder taken from reference TRBV28 and TRBJ2-1, is DVKVTQSSRYLVKRTGEKVFLECVQDMDHENMFWYRQDPGLGLRLIYFSYDVKMKEKGDIPEGYSVSREKKERFSLILESASTNQTSMYLCASAKGPIYNEQFFGPGTRLTVL.

The chain is built from TRBV19 and TRBJ2-1; 10 positions agree with TRBD1. The CDR3 runs 16 residues. CDR1 and CDR2 (germline): LNHDA, SQIVND (reference sequence). After removal of 6 bases from V and 8 bases from J, the junction contained 13 bases not matched to a gene. The chain's CDR3 is CASSRLGGTGEYEQFF. The CDR3 DNA reads as TGTGCCAGTAGCCGACTGGGTGGGACAGGGGAATATGAGCAGTTCTTC. The full variable domain, rest sourced from reference TRBV19 and TRBJ2-1, is DGGITQSPKYLFRKEGQNVTLSCEQNLNHDAMYWYRQDPGQGLRLIYYSQIVNDFQKGDIAEGYSVSREKKESFPLTVTSAQKNPTAFYLCASSRLGGTGEYEQFFGPGTRLTVL.

The rearrangement links TRBV7-6 to TRBJ2-7; tentatively, D is TRBD2 (5 bases). The CDR3 consists of 13 residues. CDR1 and CDR2 (germline): SGHVS, FNYEAQ. Deletions cut 5 bases from V and 0 bases from J, with 8 bases between. DNA of the CDR3: TGTGCCAGCAGCCACGGGATCTCCTACGAGCAGTACTTC. Protein sequence: CASSHGISYEQYF.

In the case of this clone: The same CDR3 can be traced to other DNA sequences in this sample. The rearrangement uses TRBV19 and TRBJ1-1; D not certain. The germline V and J ends were trimmed by 3 bases and 8 bases, with 7 bases remaining between them. The CDR3 extends over 11 amino acids. The V gene's germline CDR1 is LNHDA and CDR2 SQIVND (reference sequence). CDR3 residues: CASSIGPEAFF. CDR3 nucleotide sequence: TGTGCCAGTAGTATTGGACCCGAAGCTTTCTTT.

The V gene is TRBV4-1, the J gene TRBJ1-6; D not resolved. The V end was cut by 0 bases, the J end by 9 bases, with 12 bases between. Germline V CDR1 and CDR2: MGHRA, YSYEKL. The CDR3 runs 15 residues. In nucleotides, the CDR3 is TGCGCCAGCAGCCAAGATGGGCAGGCGAGTTCACCCCTCCACTTT. Translating it yields CASSQDGQASSPLHF.

V usage is TRBV6-4 and J usage is TRBJ2-2, with D unclear. Trimming took 6 bases from V and 3 from J, leaving 11 bases between them. Germline CDR1 is MRHNA and CDR2 is SNTAGT. The CDR3 totals 14 residues. CDR3 nucleotide sequence: TGTGCCAGCAGCCACAGTGGGGACACCGGGGAGCTGTTTTTT. Protein sequence: CASSHSGDTGELFF.

J is TRBJ2-1 and V is TRBV7-3, with 10 bases that match TRBD2. The V segment lost 2 bases and the J segment 6 bases; nucleotides outside the gene matches: 10. CDR1 and CDR2 from the germline V gene are SGHTA and FQGTGA. The CDR3 spans 17 residues. CDR3: CASSLDLAGVDGNEQFF. Written as DNA, the CDR3 is TGTGCCAGCAGCTTAGACCTAGCGGGGGTAGACGGCAATGAGCAGTTCTTC.

The chain combines TRBV6-5 with TRBJ1-1; possible D gene TRBD1, 5 bases. V lost 7 bases and J lost 4, with 13 bases in between. The CDR3 has 13 amino acids. The germline CDR1 and CDR2 sequences are MNHEY and SVGAGI. CDR3 protein: CASNGGRGTEAFF. DNA of the CDR3: TGTGCCAGCAACGGAGGGAGGGGCACTGAAGCTTTCTTT.

The chain is built from TRBV5-6 and TRBJ2-3; no reliable D call. This CDR3 has 14 amino acids. Trimming removed 0 bases from V and 2 bases from J, with 7 bases in between. Per the germline V gene, CDR1 is SGHDT and CDR2 is YYEEEE. The CDR3 loop is CASSLGMLTDTQYF. The DNA for the CDR3 is TGTGCCAGCAGCTTGGGGATGCTCACAGATACGCAGTATTTT.

The chain recombines TRBV10-3 with TRBJ1-1, with TRBD1 as a possible D gene (5 bases). Trimming left V 8 bases short and J 7 bases short, with 17 bases between. Germline-derived CDR1 and CDR2 are ENHRY and SYGVKD. The CDR3 covers 13 residues. The CDR3 nucleotides are TGTGCCATCCAGGGTTCGAGTGAGGGTGAAGCTTTCTTT. It translates to CAIQGSSEGEAFF.

The chain is built from TRBV11-2 and TRBJ2-3; 14 bases agree with TRBD2. CDR1 and CDR2 from the germline V gene are SGHAT and FQNNGV. The CDR3 runs 16 residues. V lost 5 bases to trimming and J lost 5 bases; unmatched junction nucleotides: 6. CDR3 sequence reads: CASSHQGLAGVDTQYF. The CDR3 coding sequence is TGTGCCAGCAGCCACCAGGGACTAGCGGGGGTAGATACGCAGTATTTT.

The chain links TRBV4-2 to TRBJ2-2; D call uncertain. The V and J ends lost 0 bases and 2 bases respectively, with 4 bases between them. The CDR3 has 14 amino acids. Germline loops: CDR1 LGHNA, CDR2 YNFKEQ. The CDR3 loop reads CASSQDGNTGELFF. CDR3 sequence (DNA): TGTGCCAGCAGCCAAGATGGAAACACCGGGGAGCTGTTTTTT.

This clone was detected only once. The V call is TRBV7-2, the J call TRBJ2-3, with no clear D. CDR1 SGHTA and CDR2 FQGNSA come from the germline V gene. The CDR3 contains 13 residues. Trimming took 5 bases from V and 0 from J, leaving 6 bases between them. In DNA, the CDR3 is TGTGCCAGCAGCCCCGGCAGCACAGATACGCAGTATTTT. Its protein product is CASSPGSTDTQYF.

This clone came up a few times. The gene calls are TRBV19 and TRBJ1-3, with a weak D call TRBD1 (5 bases). CDR1 is LNHDA, CDR2 SQIVND, per germline (reference sequence). Trimming removed 6 bases at V and 8 bases at J, with 17 bases between. The length of the CDR3 is 14 residues. The CDR3 DNA sequence: TGTGCCAGTAGCATGCTGGGGGATAGAGACACCATATATTTT. Encoded protein: CASSMLGDRDTIYF. Drawing the rest from reference TRBV19 and TRBJ1-3, the complete variable domain is DGGITQSPKYLFRKEGQNVTLSCEQNLNHDAMYWYRQDPGQGLRLIYYSQIVNDFQKGDIAEGYSVSREKKESFPLTVTSAQKNPTAFYLCASSMLGDRDTIYFGEGSWLTVV.